Detailed here is one TCR beta chain. Method: immunoSEQ multiplex PCR; TCRdb's copy keeps in-frame clones and lacks some. The sample shows tens of thousands of clones, 92% of them seen only once. These data are taken from a study of T cell changes during pregnancy in multiple sclerosis. Trimming removed 4 bases at V and 12 bases at J, with 16 bases between. Germline V gives CDR1 MGHDK, CDR2 SYGVNS. This CDR3 comprises 14 residues. The sequenced sample was CD4+ T cells from peripheral blood mononuclear cells, obtained in the second trimester of pregnancy. The V gene is TRBV25-1, the J gene TRBJ1-6, with a tentative D call TRBD1 (5 bases). The receptor's source is a female donor with multiple sclerosis, enrolled in a pregnancy study. CDR3 region: CASSGGPEVLPLHF. CDR3 nucleotide sequence: TGTGCCAGCAGTGGGGGCCCCGAGGTTCTACCCCTCCACTTT.